A selection of T cell receptor beta chains follows, all from one sample in a study of CD8 T cells in Susac syndrome. MiXCR was run by TCRdb on the immunoSEQ multiplex PCR reads, yielding one entry per CDR3 protein. The table includes around 170,000 distinct CDR3 sequences, around 90% detected once. Sequenced sample: CD4+ T cells from PBMCs. Receptors originate from a human donor in good health. Each CDR3 is given with its conserved first and last residue. Fields, in order: V gene, D gene, J gene, clone size, CDR3 protein, CDR3 DNA. A D gene is named only where the DNA matches it firmly. Not every row has a clone size; where given, it reads once, few, many or a size class.

>TRBV18|.|TRBJ2-7|.
CASSLTRDDYEQYF
TGTGCCAGCTCACTTACCAGGGATGACTACGAGCAGTACTTC
>TRBV28|.|TRBJ1-2|once
CASKDRPNYGYTF
TGTGCCAGCAAGGACAGACCTAACTATGGCTACACCTTC
>TRBV29-1|TRBD2|TRBJ2-7|.
CSVDTGRDHEQYF
TGCAGCGTTGACACGGGGAGGGACCACGAGCAGTACTTC
>TRBV5-6|.|TRBJ1-2|.
CASSLERIVGYTF
TGTGCCAGCAGCTTGGAAAGGATCGTAGGCTACACCTTC
>TRBV29-1|.|TRBJ1-2|.
CSVWDYGYTF
TGCAGCGTGTGGGACTATGGCTACACCTTC
>TRBV28|.|TRBJ1-5|.
CASTKSGRGLPQHF
TGTGCCAGCACCAAAAGCGGCAGGGGACTGCCCCAGCATTTT
>TRBV28|TRBD2|TRBJ2-7|.
CASSPSRDYVYEQYF
TGTGCCAGCAGTCCTAGCCGGGACTACGTCTACGAGCAGTACTTC
>TRBV5-6|.|TRBJ2-7|.
CASGNLGPSYEQYF
TGTGCCAGCGGAAATTTGGGGCCCTCCTACGAGCAGTACTTC
>TRBV20-1|TRBD2|TRBJ2-7|.
CSARDTLAGEQYF
TGCAGTGCTAGAGATACCCTAGCGGGGGAGCAGTACTTC
>TRBV30|TRBD2|TRBJ2-6|.
CAWSPSGRAGANVLTF
TGTGCCTGGAGCCCTAGCGGGAGAGCTGGGGCCAACGTCCTGACTTTC
>TRBV7-2|.|TRBJ2-3|.
CASSFRVTDTQYF
TGTGCCAGCAGCTTTAGGGTCACAGATACGCAGTATTTT
>TRBV7-9|.|TRBJ1-3|.
CASSPRADGNTIYF
TGTGCCAGCAGCCCTCGCGCAGACGGAAACACCATATATTTT
>TRBV5-1|.|TRBJ2-7|.
CASSHIPGFYEQYF
TGCGCCAGCAGCCATATCCCAGGGTTTTACGAGCAGTACTTC
>TRBV30|.|TRBJ1-1|once
CAWKRANTEAFF
TGTGCCTGGAAAAGGGCGAACACTGAAGCTTTCTTT